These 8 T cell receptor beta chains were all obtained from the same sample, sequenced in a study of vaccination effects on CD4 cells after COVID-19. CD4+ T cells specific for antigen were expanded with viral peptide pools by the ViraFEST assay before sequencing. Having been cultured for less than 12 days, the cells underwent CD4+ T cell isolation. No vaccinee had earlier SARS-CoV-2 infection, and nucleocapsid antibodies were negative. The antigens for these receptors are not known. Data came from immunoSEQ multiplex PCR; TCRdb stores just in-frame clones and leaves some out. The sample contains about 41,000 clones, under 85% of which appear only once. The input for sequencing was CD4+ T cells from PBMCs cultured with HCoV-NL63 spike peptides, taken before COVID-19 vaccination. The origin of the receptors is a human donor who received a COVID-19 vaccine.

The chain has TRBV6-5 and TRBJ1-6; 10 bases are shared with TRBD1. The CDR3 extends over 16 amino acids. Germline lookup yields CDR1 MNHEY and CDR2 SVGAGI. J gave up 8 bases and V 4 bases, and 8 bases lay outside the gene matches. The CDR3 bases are TGTGCCAGCAGTTTCCTATCAGGACAGGGGGATTCACCCCTCCACTTT. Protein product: CASSFLSGQGDSPLHF.

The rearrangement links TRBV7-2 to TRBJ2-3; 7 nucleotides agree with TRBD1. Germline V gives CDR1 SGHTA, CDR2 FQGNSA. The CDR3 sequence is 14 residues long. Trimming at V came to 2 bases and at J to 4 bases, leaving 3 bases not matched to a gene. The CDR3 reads CASSLSGTADTQYF. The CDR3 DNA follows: TGTGCCAGCAGCTTATCAGGGACAGCAGATACGCAGTATTTT.

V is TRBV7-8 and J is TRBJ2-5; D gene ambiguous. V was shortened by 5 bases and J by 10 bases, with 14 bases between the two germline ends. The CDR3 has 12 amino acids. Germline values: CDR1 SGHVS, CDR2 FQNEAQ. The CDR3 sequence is CASSLLLLGQYF. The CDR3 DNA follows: TGTGCCAGCAGCCTTCTTCTCCTGGGCCAGTACTTC. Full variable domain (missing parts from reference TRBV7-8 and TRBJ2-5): GAGVSQSPRYKVAKRGQDVALRCDPISGHVSLFWYQQALGQGPEFLTYFQNEAQLDKSGLPSDRFFAERPEGSVSTLKIQRTQQEDSAVYLCASSLLLLGQYFGPGTRLLVL.

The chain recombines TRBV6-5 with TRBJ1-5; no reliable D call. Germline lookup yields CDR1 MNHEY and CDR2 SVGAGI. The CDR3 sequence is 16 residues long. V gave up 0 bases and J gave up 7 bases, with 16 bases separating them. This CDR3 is CASSYSGPAGPQPQHF. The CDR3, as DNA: TGTGCCAGCAGTTACTCTGGCCCAGCGGGCCCCCAGCCCCAGCATTTT.

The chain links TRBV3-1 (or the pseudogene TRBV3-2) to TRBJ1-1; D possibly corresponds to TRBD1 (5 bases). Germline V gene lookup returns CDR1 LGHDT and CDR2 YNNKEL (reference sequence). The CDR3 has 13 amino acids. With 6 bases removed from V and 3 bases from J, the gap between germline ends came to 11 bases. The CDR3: CASSRGVDTEAFF. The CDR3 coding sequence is TGTGCCAGCAGTCGAGGGGTAGACACTGAAGCTTTCTTT.

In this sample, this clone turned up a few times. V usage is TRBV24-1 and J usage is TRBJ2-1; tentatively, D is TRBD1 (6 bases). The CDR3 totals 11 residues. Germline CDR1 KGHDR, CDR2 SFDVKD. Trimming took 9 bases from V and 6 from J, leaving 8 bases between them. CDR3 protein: CATGGSNEQFF. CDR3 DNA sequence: TGTGCCACCGGGGGCAGCAATGAGCAGTTCTTC.

CDR3 nucleotide sequence: TGCGCCAGCAGCTTAGCAGGCGACTCCTACAATGAGCAGTTCTTC. It is translated as CASSLAGDSYNEQFF. This chain uses TRBV5-1 with TRBJ2-1; no clear D gene. Germline CDR1 and CDR2: SGHRS and YFSETQ. CDR3 length equals 15 residues. The ends were cut back, 2 bases at V and 0 bases at J, with 9 bases in the middle.

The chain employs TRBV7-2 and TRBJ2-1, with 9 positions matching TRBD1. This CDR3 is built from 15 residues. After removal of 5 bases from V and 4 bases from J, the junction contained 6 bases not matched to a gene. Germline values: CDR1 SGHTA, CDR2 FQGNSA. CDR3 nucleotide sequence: TGTGCCAGCAGCCAGCGACAGGGGGGTTACAATGAGCAGTTCTTC. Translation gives CASSQRQGGYNEQFF.